What follows describes a single T cell receptor beta chain. Its antigen is unknown. Relative to the germline gene, one junction end is altered; a read error may explain this. The sample contains more than one DNA sequence encoding this CDR3. This sample stems from a study of cytomegalovirus exposure and HLA in healthy donors. On the study more broadly: Earlier findings included about 120 million unique TCR beta sequences obtained from around 180 million T cells. A data release that came early held roughly 80 million unique TCRs from HLA-typed donors. Study-wide findings and caveats: Highly shared variants forming one cluster were likely a sequencing artifact. Highest at DRB1 and lowest at HLA-C, TCR association rates differed among HLA loci in a later analysis.

PCR involved 60 Vbeta and 13 Jbeta primers. Assay: immunoSEQ multiplex PCR; the TCRdb copy retains only in-frame clones and omits some. The listing records approximately 100,000 clones. This CDR3 is built from 15 residues. Germline V gives CDR1 KGHSH, CDR2 LQKENI. The receptor was derived from a man in his fifties in good health and CMV-seronegative. The chain has TRBV18 and TRBJ1-2; D perhaps matches TRBD1 (5 bases). Source material: PBMCs. CDR3 nucleotide sequence: TGCGCCAGCTCACCGGAATTGACAGATAACTATGGCTACACCTTC. The encoded protein is CASSPELTDNYGYTF.